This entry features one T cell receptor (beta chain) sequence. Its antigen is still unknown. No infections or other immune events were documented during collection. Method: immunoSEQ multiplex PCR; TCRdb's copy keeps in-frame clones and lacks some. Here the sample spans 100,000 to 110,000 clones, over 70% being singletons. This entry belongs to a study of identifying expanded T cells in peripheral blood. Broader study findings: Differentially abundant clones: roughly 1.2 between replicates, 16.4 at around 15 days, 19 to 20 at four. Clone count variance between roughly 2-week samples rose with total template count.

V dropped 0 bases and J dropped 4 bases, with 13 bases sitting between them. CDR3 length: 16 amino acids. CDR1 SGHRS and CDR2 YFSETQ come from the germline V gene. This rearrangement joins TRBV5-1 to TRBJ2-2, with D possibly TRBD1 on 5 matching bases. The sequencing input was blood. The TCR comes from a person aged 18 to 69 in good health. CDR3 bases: TGCGCCAGCAGCTTGGGACAGCTCCCGGGCACCGGGGAGCTGTTTTTT. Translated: CASSLGQLPGTGELFF. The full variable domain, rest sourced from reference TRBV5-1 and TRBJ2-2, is KAGVTQTPRYLIKTRGQQVTLSCSPISGHRSVSWYQQTPGQGLQFLFEYFSETQRNKGNFPGRFSGRQFSNSRSEMNVSTLELGDSALYLCASSLGQLPGTGELFFGEGSRLTVL.